The rows below give T cell receptor beta chains drawn from one sample of a study of prognosis after radiotherapy for stage I lung cancer. TCRdb reprocessed the multiplex PCR reads with MiXCR, giving one entry per CDR3 protein. Here the sample spans around 17,000 distinct CDR3 sequences, approximately 15% being singletons. The sequenced sample was PBMCs, obtained before or after stereotactic body radiation therapy (not recorded which). The receptors originated from a donor older than 45 with non-small cell lung cancer. Each CDR3 is given with its conserved first and last residue. The order of the fields is V gene, J gene, clone size, D gene, CDR3 protein, CDR3 DNA. D genes are given only for firm matches. Clone size is stated in some rows and not others, as once, few, many or a class when expanded.

V gene: TRBV6-2/TRBV6-3
J gene: TRBJ2-3
clone size: many
D gene: NA
CDR3 protein: CASSRDSTDTQYF
CDR3 DNA: TGTGCCAGCAGTAGGGACAGCACAGATACGCAGTATTTT

V gene: TRBV18
J gene: TRBJ2-1
clone size: many
D gene: NA
CDR3 protein: CASSPSTAYNEQFF
CDR3 DNA: TGTGCCAGCTCACCGTCCACAGCCTACAATGAGCAGTTCTTC

V gene: TRBV27
J gene: TRBJ2-3
clone size: many
D gene: TRBD1
CDR3 protein: CASSFVPGQGRTDTQYF
CDR3 DNA: TGTGCCAGCAGTTTCGTTCCGGGACAGGGTAGGACAGATACGCAGTATTTT

V gene: TRBV9
J gene: TRBJ2-3
clone size: many
D gene: TRBD2
CDR3 protein: CASSGRKGLAGGKSTDTQYF
CDR3 DNA: TGTGCCAGCAGCGGTCGGAAGGGGCTAGCGGGGGGGAAGAGCACAGATACGCAGTATTTT

V gene: TRBV30
J gene: TRBJ2-7
clone size: many
D gene: TRBD2
CDR3 protein: CAWSALAGGPHEQYF
CDR3 DNA: TGTGCCTGGAGTGCTCTAGCGGGAGGGCCCCACGAGCAGTACTTC

V gene: TRBV10-3
J gene: TRBJ1-1
clone size: NA
D gene: NA
CDR3 protein: CAISELGEAFF
CDR3 DNA: TGTGCCATCAGTGAGTTAGGTGAAGCTTTCTTT

V gene: TRBV6-6
J gene: TRBJ1-5
clone size: many
D gene: NA
CDR3 protein: CASSYSSTRSNQPQHF
CDR3 DNA: TGTGCCAGCAGTTACTCGAGTACTCGGAGCAATCAGCCCCAGCATTTT

V gene: TRBV12-3/TRBV12-4
J gene: TRBJ2-5
clone size: medium-sized
D gene: TRBD2
CDR3 protein: CASSPGLAQETQYF
CDR3 DNA: TGTGCCAGCAGCCCAGGACTAGCGCAAGAGACCCAGTACTTC

V gene: TRBV28
J gene: TRBJ1-6
clone size: many
D gene: TRBD1
CDR3 protein: CASRTGQANSPLHF
CDR3 DNA: TGTGCCAGCAGAACGGGACAGGCGAATTCACCCCTCCACTTT

V gene: TRBV28
J gene: TRBJ1-5
clone size: many
D gene: NA
CDR3 protein: CACSLRVGGQPQHF
CDR3 DNA: TGTGCCTGTTCACTCAGGGTCGGGGGTCAGCCCCAGCATTTT

V gene: TRBV7-8
J gene: TRBJ1-6
clone size: many
D gene: NA
CDR3 protein: CASSLARGSNSPLHF
CDR3 DNA: TGTGCCAGCAGCTTAGCTAGGGGGAGTAATTCACCCCTCCACTTT

V gene: TRBV19
J gene: TRBJ2-1
clone size: many
D gene: TRBD1
CDR3 protein: CASSTTGGSYNEQFF
CDR3 DNA: TGTGCCAGTAGTACGACAGGGGGATCCTACAATGAGCAGTTCTTC

V gene: TRBV3-1
J gene: TRBJ1-4
clone size: many
D gene: NA
CDR3 protein: CASTRGGVNEKLFF
CDR3 DNA: TGTGCCAGCACCCGGGGGGGGGTTAATGAAAAACTGTTTTTT

V gene: TRBV7-2
J gene: TRBJ1-5
clone size: many
D gene: NA
CDR3 protein: CASSPWTVSNQPQHF
CDR3 DNA: TGTGCCAGCAGCCCCTGGACAGTTAGCAATCAGCCCCAGCATTTT

V gene: TRBV11-2
J gene: TRBJ2-5
clone size: many
D gene: NA
CDR3 protein: CASSQIYEQETQYF
CDR3 DNA: TGTGCCAGCAGCCAGATCTACGAGCAAGAGACCCAGTACTTC

V gene: TRBV6-5
J gene: TRBJ2-1
clone size: NA
D gene: TRBD2
CDR3 protein: CASSYSGLALSYNEQFF
CDR3 DNA: TGTGCCAGCAGTTACTCGGGACTAGCGCTTTCCTACAATGAGCAGTTCTTC

V gene: TRBV12-3/TRBV12-4
J gene: TRBJ2-3
clone size: many
D gene: NA
CDR3 protein: CASSTRRSGEPDTQYF
CDR3 DNA: TGTGCCAGCAGCACCCGCCGCAGTGGGGAACCAGATACGCAGTATTTT

V gene: TRBV19
J gene: TRBJ2-1
clone size: many
D gene: TRBD2
CDR3 protein: CASSIDLGGEESYNEQFF
CDR3 DNA: TGTGCCAGTAGTATAGATCTTGGGGGGGAAGAATCCTACAATGAGCAGTTCTTC

V gene: TRBV4-1
J gene: TRBJ2-3
clone size: many
D gene: NA
CDR3 protein: CASSQDFLGTDTQYF
CDR3 DNA: TGCGCCAGCAGCCAAGATTTTCTCGGGACAGATACGCAGTATTTT

V gene: TRBV7-9
J gene: TRBJ1-5
clone size: many
D gene: TRBD1
CDR3 protein: CASSLGRDTPGQALNSQPQHF
CDR3 DNA: TGTGCCAGCAGCTTAGGTAGGGACACCCCGGGACAGGCTCTTAATTCTCAGCCCCAGCATTTT

V gene: TRBV4-1
J gene: TRBJ1-1
clone size: many
D gene: NA
CDR3 protein: CASSPPEGSTEAFF
CDR3 DNA: TGCGCCAGCAGCCCTCCGGAAGGGTCCACTGAAGCTTTCTTT

V gene: TRBV20-1
J gene: TRBJ2-3
clone size: many
D gene: NA
CDR3 protein: CSARDLSGYSTDTQYF
CDR3 DNA: TGCAGTGCTAGAGATCTTTCGGGGTATAGCACAGATACGCAGTATTTT

V gene: TRBV12-3/TRBV12-4
J gene: TRBJ1-4
clone size: many
D gene: TRBD1
CDR3 protein: CASSLATGVNEKLFF
CDR3 DNA: TGTGCCAGCAGTTTAGCGACAGGGGTAAATGAAAAACTGTTTTTT

V gene: TRBV20-1
J gene: TRBJ1-5
clone size: medium-sized
D gene: TRBD1
CDR3 protein: CSARVGGQGWNQPQHF
CDR3 DNA: TGCAGTGCTAGAGTGGGAGGACAGGGGTGGAATCAGCCCCAGCATTTT

V gene: TRBV28
J gene: TRBJ2-1
clone size: many
D gene: NA
CDR3 protein: CASRRDEPNEQFF
CDR3 DNA: TGTGCCAGCAGACGGGACGAACCCAATGAGCAGTTCTTC

V gene: TRBV24-1
J gene: TRBJ2-1
clone size: NA
D gene: TRBD1
CDR3 protein: CATSDSDRGFVVF
CDR3 DNA: TGTGCCACCAGTGATTCCGACAGGGGGTTCGTGGTCTTC

V gene: TRBV5-4
J gene: TRBJ1-1
clone size: NA
D gene: TRBD1
CDR3 protein: CASSLGQGLDTEAFF
CDR3 DNA: TGTGCCAGCAGCTTGGGACAGGGATTGGACACTGAAGCTTTCTTT

V gene: TRBV30
J gene: TRBJ2-7
clone size: NA
D gene: TRBD2
CDR3 protein: CACSGTSGLLREQYF
CDR3 DNA: TGTGCCTGTTCCGGGACTAGCGGGCTTTTGAGAGAGCAGTACTTC

V gene: TRBV24-1
J gene: TRBJ2-3
clone size: medium-sized
D gene: TRBD1
CDR3 protein: CATSTTGADTQYF
CDR3 DNA: TGTGCCACCAGTACTACAGGGGCAGATACGCAGTATTTT

V gene: TRBV9
J gene: TRBJ2-2
clone size: many
D gene: NA
CDR3 protein: CASSAPQWRGTGELFF
CDR3 DNA: TGTGCCAGCAGCGCCCCACAGTGGCGAGGCACCGGGGAGCTGTTTTTT

V gene: TRBV30
J gene: TRBJ2-3
clone size: many
D gene: TRBD2
CDR3 protein: CAWSDPTSGERTDTQYF
CDR3 DNA: TGTGCCTGGAGTGACCCAACTAGCGGGGAGCGCACAGATACGCAGTATTTT

V gene: TRBV20-1
J gene: TRBJ1-2
clone size: many
D gene: NA
CDR3 protein: CSARDPGMYGYTF
CDR3 DNA: TGCAGTGCTAGAGATCCAGGGATGTATGGCTACACCTTC

V gene: TRBV2
J gene: TRBJ2-7
clone size: many
D gene: NA
CDR3 protein: CASRNSYEQYF
CDR3 DNA: TGTGCCAGCAGAAACAGCTACGAGCAGTACTTC

V gene: TRBV7-3
J gene: TRBJ1-1
clone size: many
D gene: NA
CDR3 protein: CASSPHRVNTEAFF
CDR3 DNA: TGTGCCAGCAGCCCTCACCGTGTGAACACTGAAGCTTTCTTT

V gene: TRBV9
J gene: TRBJ2-5
clone size: many
D gene: NA
CDR3 protein: CASSIRPGETQYF
CDR3 DNA: TGTGCCAGCAGCATACGCCCGGGAGAGACCCAGTACTTC

V gene: TRBV6-1
J gene: TRBJ2-3
clone size: many
D gene: TRBD2
CDR3 protein: CASKVSGAYTDTQYF
CDR3 DNA: TGTGCCAGCAAGGTGAGCGGGGCCTACACAGATACGCAGTATTTT

V gene: TRBV10-3
J gene: TRBJ2-3
clone size: many
D gene: TRBD1
CDR3 protein: CAISGTGGTDTQYF
CDR3 DNA: TGTGCCATCAGTGGGACAGGGGGCACAGATACGCAGTATTTT

V gene: TRBV3-2
J gene: TRBJ2-1
clone size: many
D gene: NA
CDR3 protein: CASSHNPQWIMGYNEQFF
CDR3 DNA: TGTGCCAGCAGCCACAACCCACAGTGGATAATGGGTTACAATGAGCAGTTCTTC

V gene: TRBV6-1
J gene: TRBJ1-6
clone size: many
D gene: NA
CDR3 protein: CASSEDFGSSNSPLHF
CDR3 DNA: TGTGCCAGCAGTGAGGACTTCGGTTCATCAAATTCACCCCTCCACTTT

V gene: TRBV7-8
J gene: TRBJ2-2
clone size: NA
D gene: TRBD2
CDR3 protein: CASSLGVLAGAGELFF
CDR3 DNA: TGTGCCAGCAGCTTAGGAGTACTAGCGGGGGCCGGGGAGCTGTTTTTT

V gene: TRBV6-2/TRBV6-3
J gene: TRBJ2-7
clone size: many
D gene: TRBD2
CDR3 protein: CASTSGSFYEQYF
CDR3 DNA: TGTGCCAGTACTAGCGGGAGTTTTTACGAGCAGTACTTC